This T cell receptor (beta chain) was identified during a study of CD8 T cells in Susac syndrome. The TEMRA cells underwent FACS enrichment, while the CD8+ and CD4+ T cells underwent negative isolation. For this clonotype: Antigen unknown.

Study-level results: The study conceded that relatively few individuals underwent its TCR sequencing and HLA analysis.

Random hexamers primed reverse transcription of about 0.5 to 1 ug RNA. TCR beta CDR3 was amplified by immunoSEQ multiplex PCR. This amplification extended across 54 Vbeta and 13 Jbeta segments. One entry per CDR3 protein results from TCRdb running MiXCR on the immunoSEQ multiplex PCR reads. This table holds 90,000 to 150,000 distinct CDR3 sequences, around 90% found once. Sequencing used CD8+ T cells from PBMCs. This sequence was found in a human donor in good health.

The CDR3: CASSAERNTGELFF. In DNA form, the CDR3 reads TGTGCCAGCAGCGCGGAGAGAAACACCGGGGAGCTGTTTTTT. V gene TRBV7-3 combines with J gene TRBJ2-2; D remains unclear. The length of the CDR3 is 14 residues. CDR1 and CDR2 (germline): SGHTA, FQGTGA. Trimming removed 5 bases from V and 2 bases from J, with 9 bases in between.